Following are 29 T cell receptor beta chains from one sample sequenced in a study of cytomegalovirus exposure and HLA in healthy donors. A multiplex PCR was run with 60 Vbeta primers and 13 Jbeta primers. Profiled with immunoSEQ multiplex PCR; TCRdb holds only in-frame clones, not every one. This table has about 140,000 clones, roughly three quarters appearing once. Material: PBMCs. Receptors were obtained from a female donor in good health and CMV-seronegative.

This CDR3 is CASSHFRGQPTEAFF. The CDR3 nucleotides are TGCGCCAGCAGCCATTTTAGGGGACAACCCACTGAAGCTTTCTTT. V usage is TRBV4-1 and J usage is TRBJ1-1, with D possibly TRBD1 on 6 matching bases. Germline values: CDR1 MGHRA, CDR2 YSYEKL. The CDR3 is 15 amino acids. V lost 3 bases and J 4 bases, leaving 15 bases between the germline ends.

The rearrangement links TRBV29-1 to TRBJ1-3; the D is unclear. This CDR3 comprises 13 residues. The germline gives CDR1 SQVTM, CDR2 ANQGSEA. V was trimmed by 6 bases and J by 0 bases, leaving 9 bases between them. CDR3: CSVFSLSGNTIYF. The DNA of the CDR3 is TGCAGCGTGTTCTCTCTCTCTGGAAACACCATATATTTT. The full variable domain, its missing parts supplied by reference TRBV29-1 and TRBJ1-3, is SAVISQKPSRDICQRGTSLTIQCQVDSQVTMMFWYRQQPGQSLTLIATANQGSEATYESGFVIDKFPISRPNLTFSTLTVSNMSPEDSSIYLCSVFSLSGNTIYFGEGSWLTVV.

J is TRBJ1-4 and V is TRBV19; D is undetermined. Germline V CDR1 and CDR2: LNHDA, SQIVND (reference sequence). Trimming stripped 3 bases from V and 8 bases from J, with 16 bases between. This CDR3 contains 15 residues. This CDR3 reads CASSIFFGVSEKLFF. The DNA of the CDR3 is TGTGCCAGTAGTATTTTTTTCGGGGTTAGCGAAAAACTGTTTTTT.

The chain recombines TRBV10-1 with TRBJ2-3; TRBD1 aligns across 7 bases. J was trimmed by 2 bases and V by 6 bases; bases with no gene match: 23. Germline V gene sequence: CDR1 WNHNN, CDR2 SYGVQD (reference sequence). CDR3 length: 20 amino acids. The CDR3 nucleotides read TGCGCCAGCAGCTGGAGACCGGGACAGTCGGCGAGGCTCCACACAGATACGCAGTATTTT. Its translation is CASSWRPGQSARLHTDTQYF.

V and J are TRBV9 and TRBJ1-1, with 7 bases fitting TRBD1. CDR3 size: 13 residues. Germline V gene sequence: CDR1 SGDLS, CDR2 YYNGEE. The trim removed 3 bases at V and 7 bases at J, leaving 6 bases unmatched. The CDR3 sequence: CASSARTGLEAFF. The CDR3 DNA sequence: TGTGCCAGCAGCGCCCGGACAGGCCTTGAAGCTTTCTTT.

The V gene is TRBV7-2, the J gene TRBJ2-1, with a tentative D call TRBD2 (5 bases). The CDR3 spans 14 residues. Trimming left V 10 bases short and J 3 bases short, with 16 bases between. In germline, CDR1 is SGHTA, CDR2 FQGNSA. The CDR3 DNA reads TGTGCCACCCTCGGAGGTTTGGGCTACAATGAGCAGTTCTTC. It codes for CATLGGLGYNEQFF.

The chain is built from TRBV20-1 and TRBJ2-7; no reliable D call. CDR3 length: 11 amino acids. The germline V gene has CDR1 DFQATT and CDR2 SNEGSKA (reference sequence). The ends were cut back, 5 bases at V and 4 bases at J, with 9 bases in the middle. CDR3 coding DNA: TGCAGTGCTGAGGCCGGATACGAGCAGTACTTC. Protein sequence: CSAEAGYEQYF.

The genes are TRBV6-6 and TRBJ1-4, with D perhaps matching TRBD1 (5 bases). CDR1 and CDR2 from the germline V gene are MNHNY and SVGAGI (reference sequence). V was trimmed by 7 bases and J by 4 bases, leaving 13 bases between them. CDR3 length: 14 residues. CDR3 loop: CASTRRGYNEKLFF. CDR3 nucleotide sequence: TGTGCCAGCACCCGGAGGGGATATAATGAAAAACTGTTTTTT.

The CDR3 here is CASKTGAGVGETQYF. CDR3 coding DNA: TGTGCCAGCAAGACAGGGGCCGGCGTGGGGGAGACCCAGTACTTC. The rearrangement uses TRBV28 and TRBJ2-5; 8 positions agree with TRBD1. Germline trimming cut 7 bases from V and 5 bases from J; bases unmatched to any gene: 12. The germline gives CDR1 MDHEN, CDR2 SYDVKM. The CDR3 is 15 residues long.

Worth noting for this clone: The germline gene is not matched at one end of the junction; a read error may be the cause. This sequence joins TRBV7-9 and TRBJ2-2; a weak D match, TRBD1 (5 bases). Germline CDR1 SEHNR, CDR2 FQNEAQ (reference sequence). The CDR3 spans 12 residues. The CDR3, as DNA: TGTTCCAGCAGCTCTCAGGGCGGGGAGCTGTTTTTT. Amino acids: CSSSSQGGELFF.

Turning to this clone: Other DNA sequences in this sample translate to the same CDR3. This sequence joins TRBV7-2 and TRBJ1-1; unclear D gene. The CDR3 is made up of 13 amino acids. Trimming shortened V by 6 bases and J by 1 base, and 9 bases separated the two germline ends. Germline V gene lookup returns CDR1 SGHTA and CDR2 FQGNSA. The CDR3 coding sequence is TGTGCCAGCAGTCTTACAGAGAACACTGAAGCTTTCTTT. Its translation: CASSLTENTEAFF.

The chain recombines TRBV27 with TRBJ2-3; D remains unclear. Looked up from germline, CDR1 is MNHEY and CDR2 is SMNVEV (reference sequence). CDR3 size: 13 residues. Trimming shortened V by 3 bases and J by 3 bases, and 7 bases separated the two germline ends. The CDR3 nucleotides read TGTGCCAGCAGTTTCGCCGCGACAGATACGCAGTATTTT. Its protein product is CASSFAATDTQYF.

CDR3 sequence reads: CASSLSRLRDTQYF. CDR3 DNA: TGTGCCAGCAGCTTAAGCCGCCTCCGTGATACGCAGTATTTT. V usage is TRBV11-2 and J usage is TRBJ2-3; D unresolved. This CDR3 is built from 14 residues. Trimming took 2 bases from V and 6 from J, leaving 12 bases between them. Germline CDR1 is SGHAT and CDR2 is FQNNGV.

The chain is built from TRBV5-1 and TRBJ1-2; 10 nucleotides match TRBD1. Germline V CDR1 and CDR2: SGHRS, YFSETQ. Germline trimming cut 4 bases from V and 2 bases from J; bases unmatched to any gene: 2. The CDR3 runs to 14 residues. CDR3 amino acids: CASSRGQGNYGYTF. CDR3 DNA: TGCGCCAGCAGCCGGGGACAGGGGAACTATGGCTACACCTTC. The variable domain in full, with the rest retrieved from reference TRBV5-1 and TRBJ1-2, is KAGVTQTPRYLIKTRGQQVTLSCSPISGHRSVSWYQQTPGQGLQFLFEYFSETQRNKGNFPGRFSGRQFSNSRSEMNVSTLELGDSALYLCASSRGQGNYGYTFGSGTRLTVV.

V is TRBV30 and J is TRBJ2-3; 12 positions agree with TRBD2. Germline V lookup: CDR1 GTSNPN, CDR2 SVGIG (reference sequence). V shed 3 bases and J 2 bases; nucleotides not matched to a gene: 6. CDR3 length: 16 amino acids. For the CDR3, the DNA is TGTGCCTGGAGCCCCGGACTAGCGGGGCTCACAGATACGCAGTATTTT. Its protein product is CAWSPGLAGLTDTQYF.

The table lists this clone with a few counts. The genes are TRBV5-6 and TRBJ1-5; D is undetermined. CDR3 length equals 15 residues. V lost 0 bases and J 3 bases, leaving 10 bases between the germline ends. Germline V gene data show CDR1 as SGHDT and CDR2 as YYEEEE. In nucleotides, the CDR3 is TGTGCCAGCAGCTTGGGGGCGAGGGTCAATCAGCCCCAGCATTTT. Translated: CASSLGARVNQPQHF.

The chain couples TRBV9 to TRBJ1-5, with 9 bases aligning to TRBD1. The V gene end was trimmed by 2 bases and the J gene end by 5 bases; junction bases not matched to a gene: 2. The CDR3 extends over 14 amino acids. Per germline, CDR1 SGDLS and CDR2 YYNGEE. CDR3 DNA: TGTGCCAGCAGCGTTGGGACAGGGCATCAGCCCCAGCATTTT. Translation: CASSVGTGHQPQHF.

The chain is built from TRBV29-1 and TRBJ2-3; the match to TRBD1 covers 9 bases. CDR1 SQVTM and CDR2 ANQGSEA come from the germline V gene. The trim removed 7 bases at V and 3 bases at J, leaving 5 bases unmatched. The CDR3 is 13 amino acids. CDR3 DNA sequence: TGCAGCGCCAGACAGGGGGTGACAGATACGCAGTATTTT. As protein: CSARQGVTDTQYF.

The chain employs TRBV30 and TRBJ1-2; TRBD1 matches 12 bases. The germline V gene has CDR1 GTSNPN and CDR2 SVGIG (reference sequence). This CDR3 has 13 amino acids. The V segment lost 5 bases and the J segment 8 bases; nucleotides outside the gene matches: 6. The CDR3 DNA sequence: TGTGCCTGGGTGGGACAGGGGGCAGGAGGCTACACCTTC. Its translation: CAWVGQGAGGYTF.

On this clone itself: The junction departs from germline at one end; a sequencing error may be responsible. CDR3 sequence reads: CASSEGLAGGETQYF. For the CDR3, the DNA is TGTGCTAGCAGCGAGGGACTAGCGGGGGGGGAGACCCAGTACTTC. This rearrangement joins TRBV7-7 to TRBJ2-5; 16 nucleotides match TRBD2. Germline CDR1 SSHAT, CDR2 FNYEAQ (reference sequence). The CDR3 consists of 15 residues.

V usage is TRBV5-1 and J usage is TRBJ1-1; TRBD1 might be the D (5 bases). The CDR3 consists of 15 residues. Trimming stripped 0 bases from V and 3 bases from J, with 12 bases between. Germline V lookup: CDR1 SGHRS, CDR2 YFSETQ. The CDR3 nucleotides read TGCGCCAGCAGCTTGGGGAGTTGGGGGGACACTGAAGCTTTCTTT. Its translation: CASSLGSWGDTEAFF.

V gene TRBV30 combines with J gene TRBJ2-7, with 12 bases lining up with TRBD1. Germline V gene sequence: CDR1 GTSNPN, CDR2 SVGIG (reference sequence). This CDR3 is built from 14 residues. Trimming removed 1 base from V and 7 bases from J; junction bases left unmatched: 5. The CDR3 region is CAWSAGTGGREQYF. The DNA of the CDR3 is TGTGCCTGGAGTGCCGGGACAGGGGGCCGTGAGCAGTACTTC.

The gene calls are TRBV4-1 and TRBJ1-2; D not resolved. Germline V lookup: CDR1 MGHRA, CDR2 YSYEKL. V was trimmed by 2 bases and J by 3 bases, leaving 7 bases between them. This CDR3 is built from 13 residues. The DNA of the CDR3 is TGCGCCAGCAGCCAAAGCCAGGACTATGGCTACACCTTC. Translation: CASSQSQDYGYTF.

This chain connects TRBV11-3 to TRBJ1-2, with 8 nucleotides matching TRBD1. The germline CDR1 and CDR2 sequences are SGHNT and YENEEA. This CDR3 region has 14 residues. V gave up 5 bases and J gave up 8 bases; unmatched junction bases: 10. The CDR3 sequence: CASSPRQGPWGYTF. The DNA of the CDR3 is TGTGCCAGCAGCCCCCGACAGGGGCCCTGGGGCTACACCTTC.

The chain carries TRBV6-5 and TRBJ2-2; weak D call: TRBD1 (5 bases). The CDR3 covers 15 residues. Germline assignment: CDR1 MNHEY and CDR2 SVGAGI. V lost 0 bases and J lost 2, with 7 bases in between. CDR3 loop: CASSYSGLNTGELFF. The DNA for the CDR3 is TGTGCCAGCAGTTACTCGGGGCTTAACACCGGGGAGCTGTTTTTT.

The rearrangement uses TRBV27 and TRBJ1-1; 7 bases agree with TRBD1. The CDR3 loop spans 15 amino acids. Trimming at V came to 3 bases and at J to 6 bases, leaving 10 bases not matched to a gene. Germline CDR1 and CDR2: MNHEY and SMNVEV (reference sequence). The CDR3 reads CASSFFRGSGAEAFF. DNA for the CDR3: TGTGCCAGCAGTTTCTTCAGGGGGTCCGGTGCTGAAGCTTTCTTT.

This rearrangement joins TRBV9 to TRBJ1-3; TRBD1 agrees at 8 bases. The CDR3 extends over 15 amino acids. Losses at the gene ends were 3 bases for V and 4 bases for J; bases not matched to a gene: 6. Germline V gene lookup returns CDR1 SGDLS and CDR2 YYNGEE. The CDR3 here is CASSAGQGTGNTIYF. The CDR3 bases are TGTGCCAGCAGCGCCGGACAGGGAACGGGAAACACCATATATTTT.

The V gene is TRBV11-3, the J gene TRBJ1-1, with no clear D. The length of the CDR3 is 14 residues. Germline lookup yields CDR1 SGHNT and CDR2 YENEEA. Between the trimmed V and J ends, which lost 2 bases and 5 bases, there was a span of 12 bases. The CDR3 DNA sequence: TGTGCCAGCAGCTTATATCCGGCGGGAACTGAAGCTTTCTTT. This sequence encodes CASSLYPAGTEAFF.

The chain employs TRBV5-6 and TRBJ2-3, with TRBD2 identical over 12 bases. Losses at the gene ends were 2 bases for V and 4 bases for J; bases not matched to a gene: 2. Germline-derived CDR1 and CDR2 are SGHDT and YYEEEE. This CDR3 is 15 amino acids long. The CDR3 DNA reads as TGTGCCAGCAGCTTACTAGCGGGAGGACCAGATACGCAGTATTTT. It yields the protein CASSLLAGGPDTQYF.